These T cell receptor beta chains were read from a single sample in a study of cytomegalovirus exposure and HLA in healthy donors. Using immunoSEQ multiplex PCR, the repertoire was profiled, and TCRdb retains in-frame clones only, with some absent. The table lists some 30,000 clones. Sequenced material: PBMCs. Source of these receptors: a woman aged 40 to 49 in good health and CMV-seropositive. Each CDR3 is given with its conserved first and last residue. D genes are given only for firm matches.

V: TRBV18
D: TRBD1
J: TRBJ1-4
CDR3: CASSQGQSNEKLFF
DNA: TGTGCCAGCTCACAGGGACAGTCAAATGAAAAACTGTTTTTT

V: TRBV19
D: TRBD2
J: TRBJ2-5
CDR3: CASSPRTGGQETQYF
DNA: TGTGCCAGTAGCCCACGGACGGGAGGCCAAGAGACCCAGTACTTC

V: TRBV9
D: .
J: TRBJ2-3
CDR3: CASSTRDGSHGDTQYF
DNA: TGTGCCAGCAGCACCAGAGACGGGAGCCACGGAGATACGCAGTATTTT

V: TRBV11-2
D: .
J: TRBJ2-2
CDR3: CASSLDRTVVTTGELFF
DNA: TGTGCCAGCAGCTTAGATCGAACAGTCGTCACCACCGGGGAGCTGTTTTTT

V: TRBV5-1
D: .
J: TRBJ2-7
CDR3: CARSLLNEQYF
DNA: TGCGCCAGAAGCTTGTTAAACGAGCAGTACTTC

V: TRBV7-3
D: TRBD1
J: TRBJ2-3
CDR3: CASSAQTGLSTDTQYF
DNA: TGTGCCAGCAGCGCACAGACAGGGCTAAGCACAGATACGCAGTATTTT

V: TRBV10-2
D: .
J: TRBJ2-7
CDR3: CASSGAEVEQYF
DNA: TGCGCCAGCAGTGGGGCAGAAGTAGAGCAGTACTTC

V: TRBV14
D: TRBD2
J: TRBJ2-1
CDR3: CASSQDNGAGGLSNEQFF
DNA: TGTGCCAGCAGCCAAGATAACGGAGCGGGAGGGTTATCGAATGAGCAGTTCTTC

V: TRBV11-3
D: TRBD2
J: TRBJ2-6
CDR3: CASSSSSGNSGANVLTF
DNA: TGTGCCAGCAGCTCATCTAGCGGGAACTCTGGGGCCAACGTCCTGACTTTC

V: TRBV19
D: TRBD1
J: TRBJ1-2
CDR3: CASSSRGGYTF
DNA: TGTGCCAGTAGCTCCAGGGGGGGCTACACCTTC

V: TRBV9
D: .
J: TRBJ2-1
CDR3: CASSPDFNEQFF
DNA: TGTGCCAGCAGCCCGGACTTCAATGAGCAGTTCTTC

V: TRBV9
D: TRBD1
J: TRBJ2-3
CDR3: CASSVADYAVGGTGGRDTQYF
DNA: TGTGCCAGCAGCGTAGCTGACTATGCGGTGGGGGGGACAGGGGGCAGGGATACGCAGTATTTT

V: TRBV5-4
D: TRBD1
J: TRBJ1-1
CDR3: CASSLGGTGGTEAFF
DNA: TGTGCCAGCAGCTTGGGAGGGACAGGGGGCACTGAAGCTTTCTTT

V: TRBV29-1
D: .
J: TRBJ1-3
CDR3: CSVGSSSGNTIYF
DNA: TGCAGCGTTGGATCGAGCTCTGGAAACACCATATATTTT

V: TRBV4-2
D: TRBD2
J: TRBJ2-1
CDR3: CASSQERSGSYNEQFF
DNA: TGTGCCAGCAGCCAAGAGAGAAGCGGGAGCTACAATGAGCAGTTCTTC

V: TRBV19
D: TRBD2
J: TRBJ2-7
CDR3: CASSTWTSGSGKYF
DNA: TGTGCCAGTAGTACCTGGACTAGCGGGAGCGGGAAGTACTTC

V: TRBV4-3
D: .
J: TRBJ2-3
CDR3: CASSQGPLDTQYF
DNA: TGCGCCAGCAGCCAAGGCCCACTAGATACGCAGTATTTT

V: TRBV2
D: TRBD2
J: TRBJ2-7
CDR3: CASYFLAGDSYEQYF
DNA: TGTGCCAGCTATTTTCTAGCGGGAGACTCCTACGAGCAGTACTTC

V: TRBV2
D: TRBD2
J: TRBJ2-1
CDR3: CASSGGGRADNEQFF
DNA: TGTGCCAGCAGTGGGGGCGGGAGGGCCGACAATGAGCAGTTCTTC

V: TRBV15
D: TRBD2
J: TRBJ2-5
CDR3: CATSYRRTSGRVGETQYF
DNA: TGTGCCACCAGCTACCGCCGGACTAGCGGGAGGGTTGGGGAGACCCAGTACTTC

V: TRBV30
D: TRBD1
J: TRBJ2-7
CDR3: CAWSPTFGQAGKQYF
DNA: TGTGCCTGGAGCCCAACCTTCGGACAGGCGGGCAAGCAGTACTTC

V: TRBV18
D: .
J: TRBJ2-5
CDR3: CASSPPTGGRVGETQYF
DNA: TGTGCCAGCTCACCACCAACCGGGGGGCGAGTGGGAGAGACCCAGTACTTC

V: TRBV30
D: .
J: TRBJ2-7
CDR3: CALQARVYEQYF
DNA: TGTGCCTTACAGGCAAGGGTCTACGAGCAGTACTTC

V: TRBV10-3
D: .
J: TRBJ2-7
CDR3: CAISIDSNVYEQYF
DNA: TGTGCCATCAGCATTGACAGCAACGTCTACGAGCAGTACTTC

V: TRBV5-1
D: TRBD2
J: TRBJ2-3
CDR3: CASSLAKIAGVSTDTQYF
DNA: TGCGCCAGCAGCTTGGCCAAGATAGCGGGAGTGAGCACAGATACGCAGTATTTT

V: TRBV28
D: TRBD1
J: TRBJ1-1
CDR3: CASSRDRAVGNTEAFF
DNA: TGTGCCAGCAGCCGGGACAGGGCGGTCGGGAACACTGAAGCTTTCTTT

V: TRBV4-3
D: .
J: TRBJ1-4
CDR3: CASSQDFTSGEKLFF
DNA: TGCGCCAGCAGCCAAGATTTTACCTCCGGGGAAAAACTGTTTTTT

V: TRBV19
D: TRBD1
J: TRBJ1-2
CDR3: CATAKGGFRGPEGYTF
DNA: TGTGCCACCGCCAAGGGGGGGTTCAGGGGGCCAGAGGGCTACACCTTC

V: TRBV7-9
D: TRBD1
J: TRBJ1-4
CDR3: CASSPGTETNEKLFF
DNA: TGTGCCAGCAGCCCCGGGACAGAGACTAATGAAAAACTGTTTTTT

V: TRBV9
D: .
J: TRBJ2-5
CDR3: CASSPSARETQYF
DNA: TGTGCCAGCAGTCCCAGCGCGCGAGAGACCCAGTACTTC

V: TRBV5-4
D: TRBD2
J: TRBJ2-7
CDR3: CASSLLAGSSYEQYF
DNA: TGTGCCAGCAGCCTCCTAGCGGGTAGCTCCTACGAGCAGTACTTC

V: TRBV7-7
D: TRBD2
J: TRBJ2-1
CDR3: CASSQGTSGSSYNEQFF
DNA: TGTGCTAGCAGCCAAGGGACTAGCGGGAGCTCCTACAATGAGCAGTTCTTC

V: TRBV19
D: TRBD2
J: TRBJ2-1
CDR3: CASSIRGLAYSYNEQFF
DNA: TGTGCCAGTAGTATCCGGGGACTAGCGTACTCCTACAATGAGCAGTTCTTC

V: TRBV6-1
D: .
J: TRBJ2-7
CDR3: CASRPRGALFYEQYF
DNA: TGTGCCAGCAGGCCCCGCGGGGCACTTTTCTACGAGCAGTACTTC

V: TRBV30
D: TRBD2
J: TRBJ2-7
CDR3: CAWGSGSDTYEQYF
DNA: TGTGCCTGGGGGAGCGGGAGTGATACCTACGAGCAGTACTTC

V: TRBV6-6
D: TRBD1
J: TRBJ1-2
CDR3: CASSWGQGNYGYTF
DNA: TGTGCCAGCAGTTGGGGACAGGGGAACTATGGCTACACCTTC

V: TRBV15
D: TRBD1
J: TRBJ1-2
CDR3: CATSDDRGGYGYTF
DNA: TGTGCCACCAGCGACGACAGGGGGGGCTATGGCTACACCTTC

V: TRBV2
D: .
J: TRBJ2-1
CDR3: CAGGLGGEQFF
DNA: TGTGCCGGTGGATTGGGGGGTGAGCAGTTCTTC

V: TRBV7-3
D: TRBD2
J: TRBJ2-7
CDR3: CASSLGGPVNEQYF
DNA: TGTGCCAGCAGCTTGGGAGGGCCCGTGAACGAGCAGTACTTC

V: TRBV19
D: TRBD2
J: TRBJ2-2
CDR3: CASSILAGPQELFF
DNA: TGTGCCAGTAGTATCCTAGCGGGGCCCCAGGAGCTGTTTTTT

V: TRBV5-4
D: .
J: TRBJ2-5
CDR3: CASHPESGAGETQYF
DNA: TGTGCCAGCCACCCCGAGAGTGGGGCCGGAGAGACCCAGTACTTC

V: TRBV5-6
D: .
J: TRBJ2-3
CDR3: CASSLASSGVTHTQYF
DNA: TGTGCCAGCAGCTTGGCCTCCTCAGGGGTGACACATACGCAGTATTTT

V: TRBV2
D: TRBD1
J: TRBJ2-1
CDR3: CASSYRQGAIDEQFF
DNA: TGTGCCAGCAGTTACAGACAGGGGGCTATCGATGAGCAGTTCTTC

V: TRBV5-4
D: TRBD1
J: TRBJ1-2
CDR3: CASSPRGQGALLDGYTF
DNA: TGTGCCAGCAGCCCCAGAGGACAGGGGGCGCTTCTTGATGGCTACACCTTC

V: TRBV6-5
D: .
J: TRBJ2-7
CDR3: CASSYTEGRPYEQYF
DNA: TGTGCCAGCAGCTATACGGAGGGCCGACCCTACGAGCAGTACTTC

V: TRBV6-1
D: .
J: TRBJ2-7
CDR3: CAIGPKQYF
DNA: TGTGCAATTGGCCCGAAGCAGTACTTC

V: TRBV14
D: TRBD2
J: TRBJ2-7
CDR3: CASSRPGLAGLSYEQYF
DNA: TGTGCCAGCAGCCGGCCAGGACTAGCGGGTCTCTCCTACGAGCAGTACTTC

V: TRBV7-2
D: .
J: TRBJ2-7
CDR3: CASSLVGRGTYEQYF
DNA: TGTGCCAGCAGCTTAGTGGGCAGGGGCACCTACGAGCAGTACTTC